The 16 T cell receptor beta chains reported below all come from one sample, sequenced in a study of cytomegalovirus exposure and HLA in healthy donors. PCR involved 60 Vbeta and 13 Jbeta primers. TCRdb's copy holds only in-frame clones and misses some; the assay was immunoSEQ multiplex PCR. The listing contains 200,000 to 250,000 clones. The specimen sequenced was PBMCs. The source is a girl aged 2 to 10 in good health and CMV-seropositive.

The V and J genes are TRBV10-2 and TRBJ1-1; 8 bases align to TRBD1. V gave up 6 bases and J gave up 4 bases; unmatched junction bases: 7. This CDR3 contains 14 residues. Germline V gives CDR1 WSHSY, CDR2 SAAADI. The CDR3 region is CASSVGQGFTEAFF. In nucleotides, the CDR3 is TGCGCCAGCAGCGTAGGACAGGGTTTCACTGAAGCTTTCTTT.

The CDR3 sequence is CASSMPPGHGYGYTF. CDR3 nucleotides: TGTGCCAGTAGTATGCCTCCAGGGCATGGGTATGGCTACACCTTC. This sequence joins TRBV19 and TRBJ1-2, with a possible D match to TRBD1 (5 bases). Trimming took off 3 bases at V and 5 bases at J, with 16 bases between the two ends. Germline V lookup: CDR1 LNHDA, CDR2 SQIVND (reference sequence). CDR3 size: 15 residues. Together with reference TRBV19 and TRBJ1-2, the CDR3 gives the full variable domain: DGGITQSPKYLFRKEGQNVTLSCEQNLNHDAMYWYRQDPGQGLRLIYYSQIVNDFQKGDIAEGYSVSREKKESFPLTVTSAQKNPTAFYLCASSMPPGHGYGYTFGSGTRLTVV.

This sequence joins TRBV7-2 and TRBJ2-7; 9 bases are a match to TRBD1. The germline gives CDR1 SGHTA, CDR2 FQGNSA. This CDR3 contains 17 residues. J lost 3 bases, V lost 5 bases, and 14 bases had no gene match. CDR3 sequence reads: CASSPSPRDRVIYEQYF. The CDR3 DNA follows: TGTGCCAGCAGCCCGTCCCCCCGGGACAGGGTAATCTACGAGCAGTACTTC.

V gene TRBV5-1 combines with J gene TRBJ1-2; a weak D match, TRBD1 (6 bases). Germline V CDR1 and CDR2: SGHRS, YFSETQ. V was shortened by 4 bases and J by 4 bases, with 11 bases between the two germline ends. The length of the CDR3 is 13 residues. The CDR3 nucleotides read TGCGCCAGCAGCGTAACAGGGCCCTATGGCTACACCTTC. This encodes CASSVTGPYGYTF.

The genes are TRBV5-1 and TRBJ2-1, with TRBD1 as a possible D gene (6 bases). CDR1 SGHRS and CDR2 YFSETQ come from the germline V gene. This CDR3 comprises 19 residues. V dropped 1 base and J dropped 7 bases, with 27 bases sitting between them. DNA of the CDR3: TGCGCCAGCAGCTTGAAGGTTATAGGGGGTAATCCGGCTATTAATGAGCAGTTCTTC. Translating it yields CASSLKVIGGNPAINEQFF.

The V and J genes are TRBV7-8 and TRBJ1-2; 7 bases align to TRBD1. Germline trimming cut 7 bases from V and 4 bases from J; bases unmatched to any gene: 12. Germline V lookup: CDR1 SGHVS, CDR2 FQNEAQ. The CDR3 has 15 amino acids. The CDR3 coding sequence is TGTGCCAGCACCCTAACAGGGGCAATTGCCTATGGCTACACCTTC. It translates to CASTLTGAIAYGYTF.

The chain uses TRBV11-3 and TRBJ2-3; 8 bases line up with TRBD2. CDR3 length: 17 residues. The junction had 10 bases not matched to a gene; V was cut back by 5 bases and J by 0 bases. Germline assignment: CDR1 SGHNT and CDR2 YENEEA. This CDR3 is CASSLAGLAGSTDTQYF. DNA of the CDR3: TGTGCCAGCAGCCTAGCAGGGCTAGCGGGTAGCACAGATACGCAGTATTTT.

This sequence joins TRBV19 and TRBJ2-6, with TRBD1 matching 10 bases. V trimming: 0 bases; J trimming: 1 base; junction bases outside the gene matches: 6. Germline values: CDR1 LNHDA, CDR2 SQIVND (reference sequence). The CDR3 extends over 19 amino acids. For the CDR3, the DNA is TGTGCCAGTAGTATAGACCCTTGGGACAGGGGATCTGGGGCCAACGTCCTGACTTTC. Translating gives CASSIDPWDRGSGANVLTF.

The chain employs TRBV11-2 and TRBJ2-3; maybe TRBD2 (6 bases). V lost 2 bases and J 4 bases, leaving 16 bases between the germline ends. The germline CDR1 and CDR2 sequences are SGHAT and FQNNGV. The CDR3 contains 16 residues. CDR3 loop: CASSLRGGRQPDTQYF. The CDR3 DNA reads as TGTGCCAGCAGCTTAAGGGGTGGGAGGCAACCAGATACGCAGTATTTT.

In regard to this clone: This specimen includes other DNA sequences encoding the same CDR3. This chain joins TRBV19 and TRBJ2-7, with D possibly TRBD2 on 5 matching bases. Germline V CDR1 and CDR2: LNHDA, SQIVND (reference sequence). The CDR3 has 14 residues. The ends were cut back, 3 bases at V and 0 bases at J, with 9 bases in the middle. In DNA, the CDR3 is TGTGCCAGTAGTATGGCGGGTACCTCCTACGAGCAGTACTTC. It specifies CASSMAGTSYEQYF.

This chain joins TRBV29-1 and TRBJ1-3; 7 nucleotides line up with TRBD1. Germline V gene data show CDR1 as SQVTM and CDR2 as ANQGSEA. The CDR3 extends over 15 amino acids. J was trimmed by 0 bases and V by 5 bases; bases with no gene match: 7. The CDR3 region has the DNA TGCAGCGTTATGACAGGGCTTGACTCTGGAAACACCATATATTTT. Translating gives CSVMTGLDSGNTIYF. The whole variable domain, remainder taken from reference TRBV29-1 and TRBJ1-3, is SAVISQKPSRDICQRGTSLTIQCQVDSQVTMMFWYRQQPGQSLTLIATANQGSEATYESGFVIDKFPISRPNLTFSTLTVSNMSPEDSSIYLCSVMTGLDSGNTIYFGEGSWLTVV.

This rearrangement joins TRBV27 to TRBJ1-2, with 7 bases matching TRBD1. The trim removed 4 bases at V and 8 bases at J, leaving 13 bases unmatched. Germline values: CDR1 MNHEY, CDR2 SMNVEV (reference sequence). The CDR3 runs to 15 residues. The CDR3 region is CASSSGTERTQGYTF. The CDR3, as DNA: TGTGCCAGCAGTTCCGGGACAGAAAGAACACAAGGCTACACCTTC.

The chain carries TRBV9 and TRBJ1-3; TRBD1 matches at 8 bases. In germline, CDR1 is SGDLS, CDR2 YYNGEE. J was trimmed by 3 bases and V by 7 bases; bases with no gene match: 9. CDR3 size: 15 residues. CDR3 nucleotide sequence: TGTGCCAGCGGTCGGACAGGGAACATTGGAAACACCATATATTTT. Translating gives CASGRTGNIGNTIYF.

The chain carries TRBV6-5 and TRBJ2-5; D is ambiguous. Germline V gene lookup returns CDR1 MNHEY and CDR2 SVGAGI. The CDR3 covers 13 residues. Deletions cut 1 base from V and 5 bases from J, with 8 bases between. The CDR3 DNA reads as TGTGCCAGCAGTTACTACTTACTCGAGACCCAGTACTTC. It codes for CASSYYLLETQYF.

The chain couples TRBV7-4 to TRBJ1-5, with a possible D match to TRBD1 (6 bases). Germline values: CDR1 SGHVT, CDR2 SQSDAQ. The CDR3 length is 20 residues. V was shortened by 11 bases and J by 3 bases, with 35 bases between the two germline ends. Here the CDR3 reads CAGVPAKLILGGATNQPQHF. The CDR3 nucleotides read TGTGCCGGCGTGCCAGCTAAGCTTATCTTGGGGGGGGCTACCAATCAGCCCCAGCATTTT.

The rearrangement links TRBV7-6 to TRBJ2-7, with 11 nucleotides matching TRBD2. Germline CDR1 reads SGHVS; CDR2 reads FNYEAQ. The CDR3 loop spans 14 amino acids. With V trimmed by 5 bases and J by 3 bases, 3 bases remained unmatched. In DNA, the CDR3 is TGTGCCAGCAGCCCCGGGACTAGCGGCTACGAGCAGTACTTC. It encodes CASSPGTSGYEQYF.